The 27 T cell receptor beta chains listed next were all sequenced from one sample in a study of blood T cell repertoires in COVID-19. Clones were sequenced by immunoSEQ multiplex PCR, and TCRdb holds only the in-frame ones, with some missing. The sample lists roughly 230,000 clones, over 80% seen once, with around 5.2% in the top ten. The material sequenced was peripheral blood. The receptor source for this set is a human donor in a cohort sampled during active COVID-19.

The chain is built from TRBV13 and TRBJ2-5; 8 positions agree with TRBD1. The CDR3 runs to 14 residues. Germline CDR1 and CDR2: PRHDT and FYEKMQ (reference sequence). The junction had 7 bases not matched to a gene; V was cut back by 6 bases and J by 4 bases. The CDR3: CASRRQGALETQYF. Here the CDR3 DNA reads TGTGCCAGCAGACGCCAGGGGGCCCTAGAGACCCAGTACTTC.

This rearrangement joins TRBV5-8 to TRBJ2-7; D not certain. The V and J ends lost 4 bases and 3 bases respectively, with 5 bases between them. There are 11 residues in the CDR3. The germline V gene has CDR1 SGHTS and CDR2 YDEGEE. CDR3 residues: CASSRYYEQYF. CDR3 DNA: TGTGCCAGCAGCCGCTACTACGAGCAGTACTTC.

This clone came up many times. J is TRBJ2-7 and V is TRBV7-2, with 7 bases matching TRBD1. CDR1 and CDR2 from the germline V gene are SGHTA and FQGNSA. J lost 2 bases, V lost 1 base, and 5 bases had no gene match. The CDR3 has 15 amino acids. The CDR3: CASSLVGQQPYEQYF. The DNA of the CDR3 is TGTGCCAGCAGCTTAGTGGGACAGCAGCCCTACGAGCAGTACTTC.

V is TRBV11-3 and J is TRBJ2-1; tentatively, D is TRBD2 (5 bases). V was shortened by 2 bases and J by 7 bases, with 21 bases between the two germline ends. Germline CDR1 and CDR2: SGHNT and YENEEA. The CDR3 is 17 residues long. CDR3: CASSLLSGIYSKNEQFF. In nucleotides, the CDR3 is TGTGCCAGCAGCTTACTTTCGGGGATTTACTCGAAAAATGAGCAGTTCTTC.

V usage is TRBV10-1 and J usage is TRBJ2-5; TRBD1 agrees at 9 bases. Germline V CDR1 and CDR2: WNHNN, SYGVQD (reference sequence). The trim removed 2 bases at V and 2 bases at J, leaving 3 bases unmatched. The CDR3 has 15 residues. The CDR3 nucleotides read TGCGCCAGCAGTGAGACGGGACAGGGACAAGAGACCCAGTACTTC. It is translated as CASSETGQGQETQYF.

The V and J genes are TRBV19 and TRBJ2-1, with 7 bases lining up with TRBD2. Per the germline V gene, CDR1 is LNHDA and CDR2 is SQIVND (reference sequence). J gave up 7 bases and V 3 bases, and 9 bases lay outside the gene matches. CDR3 length: 15 amino acids. CDR3 nucleotide sequence: TGTGCCAGTAGTATCGGGAGGACTCCGCGGAATGAGCAGTTCTTC. Translated, it gives CASSIGRTPRNEQFF.

The genes are TRBV5-8 and TRBJ2-5; unclear D gene. Trimming took off 5 bases at V and 4 bases at J, with 3 bases between the two ends. The CDR3 contains 10 residues. CDR1 is SGHTS and CDR2 is YDEGEE in the germline V gene. CDR3 DNA sequence: TGTGCCAGCAGTCGAGAGACCCAGTACTTC. Encoded protein: CASSRETQYF.

The chain links TRBV27 to TRBJ2-3, with a tentative D call TRBD1 (5 bases). This CDR3 has 16 amino acids. Trimming pared 6 bases from V and 2 bases from J, leaving 18 bases between. Germline V lookup: CDR1 MNHEY, CDR2 SMNVEV (reference sequence). CDR3 nucleotides: TGTGCCAGCAGCAGGGCCTCACGCGGATTCACAGATACGCAGTATTTT. Translated: CASSRASRGFTDTQYF.

The chain is built from TRBV28 and TRBJ1-4, with a weak D call TRBD1 (5 bases). Germline V gives CDR1 MDHEN, CDR2 SYDVKM. The length of the CDR3 is 15 residues. Trimming pared 5 bases from V and 7 bases from J, leaving 17 bases between. The CDR3 nucleotides are TGTGCCAGCAGTCCCCGGTTGGCAAGGGGTGAAAAACTGTTTTTT. Translation gives CASSPRLARGEKLFF.

This chain connects TRBV24-1 to TRBJ2-1, with a tentative D call TRBD2 (5 bases). The CDR3 has 17 amino acids. Trimming removed 7 bases at V and 4 bases at J, with 22 bases between. The germline gives CDR1 KGHDR, CDR2 SFDVKD. The CDR3 DNA follows: TGTGCCACCAGAGGACCGCACGGAGGCAACAGTTACAATGAGCAGTTCTTC. Encoded protein: CATRGPHGGNSYNEQFF.

This chain links TRBV29-1 with TRBJ2-7; a possible D gene is TRBD1 (6 bases). V lost 6 bases, J lost 0 bases, and 9 bases lay in between. The germline V gene encodes CDR1 SQVTM and CDR2 ANQGSEA. This CDR3 has 12 residues. In DNA form, the CDR3 reads TGCAGCGTAACAGGGAGCTCCTACGAGCAGTACTTC. Encoded protein: CSVTGSSYEQYF.

This clone appeared a single time. V usage is TRBV3-1 (or the pseudogene TRBV3-2) and J usage is TRBJ1-1, with D possibly being TRBD1 (6 bases). The CDR3 totals 14 residues. V was trimmed by 0 bases and J by 4 bases, leaving 9 bases between them. Germline-derived CDR1 and CDR2 are LGHDT and YNNKEL (reference sequence). CDR3 in amino acids: CASSQEGRGTEAFF. CDR3 sequence (DNA): TGTGCCAGCAGCCAAGAGGGCAGGGGCACTGAAGCTTTCTTT.

The chain links TRBV7-6 to TRBJ2-1, with 8 bases lining up with TRBD2. This CDR3 region has 16 residues. With V trimmed by 5 bases and J by 7 bases, 13 bases remained unmatched. Germline-derived CDR1 and CDR2 are SGHVS and FNYEAQ. DNA of the CDR3: TGTGCCAGCAGCAATCGGGGGGGGCGGGGGGAGAATGAGCAGTTCTTC. As protein: CASSNRGGRGENEQFF.

The chain employs TRBV5-1 and TRBJ1-5; no definite D call. Trimming cost V 0 bases and J 7 bases, with 11 bases left between them. The CDR3 has 14 residues. CDR1 and CDR2 (germline): SGHRS, YFSETQ. CDR3 sequence: CASSLAPGDQPQHF. In nucleotides, the CDR3 is TGCGCCAGCAGCTTGGCCCCGGGAGACCAGCCCCAGCATTTT. Based on the CDR3 plus reference TRBV5-1 and TRBJ1-5, the full variable domain is KAGVTQTPRYLIKTRGQQVTLSCSPISGHRSVSWYQQTPGQGLQFLFEYFSETQRNKGNFPGRFSGRQFSNSRSEMNVSTLELGDSALYLCASSLAPGDQPQHFGDGTRLSIL.

With respect to this clone: Other DNA sequences within the sample encode an identical CDR3. This chain joins TRBV6-5 and TRBJ1-1; 8 nucleotides agree with TRBD1. CDR1 is MNHEY, CDR2 SVGAGI, per germline. Germline trimming cut 6 bases from V and 2 bases from J; bases unmatched to any gene: 2. The CDR3 contains 13 residues. The CDR3: CASSGQGNTEAFF. In DNA, the CDR3 is TGTGCCAGCAGCGGACAGGGAAACACTGAAGCTTTCTTT.

This clone was detected a few times. The CDR3 nucleotides are TGTGCCAGCAGCTTGGTAGGGGGCAATCAGCCCCAGCATTTT. Residues: CASSLVGGNQPQHF. The genes are TRBV5-6 and TRBJ1-5; a possible D gene is TRBD1 (5 bases). The germline gives CDR1 SGHDT, CDR2 YYEEEE. V lost 0 bases to trimming and J lost 2 bases, with 6 bases between them. The CDR3 contains 14 residues.

CDR3 sequence reads: CAIPTIPTGGTYEQYF. The CDR3, as DNA: TGTGCCATCCCCACGATTCCGACAGGGGGAACCTACGAGCAGTACTTC. This chain links TRBV28 with TRBJ2-7, with 9 bases fitting TRBD1. There are 16 residues in the CDR3. Trimming removed 10 bases from V and 2 bases from J; junction bases left unmatched: 15. Germline V CDR1 and CDR2: MDHEN, SYDVKM.

CDR3 sequence (DNA): TGTGCCAGCTCAAACCAAAGACAGGGAGCTAACTATGGCTACACCTTC. Translation gives CASSNQRQGANYGYTF. This chain connects TRBV18 to TRBJ1-2, with 7 bases matching TRBD1. With V trimmed by 5 bases and J by 0 bases, 9 bases remained unmatched. This CDR3 has 16 amino acids. Germline CDR1 is KGHSH and CDR2 is LQKENI.

This chain joins TRBV19 and TRBJ1-1; 7 nucleotides line up with TRBD1. J lost 0 bases, V lost 6 bases, and 10 bases had no gene match. The CDR3 has 16 residues. Germline CDR1 is LNHDA and CDR2 is SQIVND (reference sequence). The CDR3 here is CASSRTHRGLNTEAFF. CDR3 DNA sequence: TGTGCCAGTAGCCGAACTCACAGGGGATTGAACACTGAAGCTTTCTTT. The variable domain in full, completed from reference TRBV19 and TRBJ1-1, reads DGGITQSPKYLFRKEGQNVTLSCEQNLNHDAMYWYRQDPGQGLRLIYYSQIVNDFQKGDIAEGYSVSREKKESFPLTVTSAQKNPTAFYLCASSRTHRGLNTEAFFGQGTRLTVV.

The chain carries TRBV9 and TRBJ2-2, with a weak D call TRBD2 (6 bases). Germline V lookup: CDR1 SGDLS, CDR2 YYNGEE. This CDR3 is built from 16 residues. Trimming pared 7 bases from V and 0 bases from J, leaving 16 bases between. CDR3 protein: CASGVGGGTNTGELFF. Here the CDR3 DNA reads TGTGCCAGCGGAGTGGGCGGCGGGACGAACACCGGGGAGCTGTTTTTT. Variable domain in full (rest from reference TRBV9 and TRBJ2-2): DSGVTQTPKHLITATGQRVTLRCSPRSGDLSVYWYQQSLDQGLQFLIQYYNGEERAKGNILERFSAQQFPDLHSELNLSSLELGDSALYFCASGVGGGTNTGELFFGEGSRLTVL.

The CDR3 region has the DNA TGTGCCAGCAGCTCGATAACGGACGAGCAGTACTTC. The encoded protein is CASSSITDEQYF. The chain couples TRBV28 to TRBJ2-7; no clear D. This CDR3 is 12 amino acids long. CDR1 and CDR2 (germline): MDHEN, SYDVKM. V was trimmed by 6 bases and J by 5 bases, leaving 11 bases between them.

The J gene is TRBJ2-3, the V gene TRBV19; 10 positions agree with TRBD2. The V gene's germline CDR1 is LNHDA and CDR2 SQIVND (reference sequence). The V and J ends lost 10 bases and 5 bases, in that order; junction bases with no gene match: 12. The CDR3 has 15 amino acids. CDR3 amino acids: CATLKREGSRDTQYF. In DNA form, the CDR3 reads TGTGCCACTTTAAAGCGGGAGGGTTCAAGAGATACGCAGTATTTT.

The gene calls are TRBV18 and TRBJ2-5; the D is unclear. The CDR3 covers 13 residues. V dropped 2 bases and J dropped 5 bases, with 9 bases sitting between them. CDR1 and CDR2 (germline): KGHSH, LQKENI. CDR3 sequence reads: CASSPGRPETQYF. In nucleotides, the CDR3 is TGTGCCAGCTCACCAGGGCGCCCGGAGACCCAGTACTTC.

V gene TRBV7-9 combines with J gene TRBJ2-1, with TRBD2 identical over 8 bases. After removal of 3 bases from V and 4 bases from J, the junction contained 5 bases not matched to a gene. CDR3 length: 15 residues. CDR1 is SEHNR, CDR2 FQNEAQ, per germline (reference sequence). This CDR3 reads CASSLYSGNYNEQFF. CDR3 in DNA: TGTGCCAGCAGCTTGTATAGCGGGAATTACAATGAGCAGTTCTTC.

The V and J genes are TRBV4-1 and TRBJ1-5, with TRBD1 as a possible D gene (5 bases). The ends were cut back, 4 bases at V and 3 bases at J, with 16 bases in the middle. The CDR3 loop spans 16 amino acids. Germline V gene data show CDR1 as MGHRA and CDR2 as YSYEKL. The CDR3 coding sequence is TGCGCCAGCAGCCTAGTGGGGGACTTTCCCAATCAGCCCCAGCATTTT. Its translation is CASSLVGDFPNQPQHF.

This sequence joins TRBV5-1 and TRBJ1-5; 8 bases agree with TRBD1. The CDR3 runs to 19 residues. The V and J ends lost 5 bases and 0 bases, in that order; junction bases with no gene match: 16. Germline CDR1 reads SGHRS; CDR2 reads YFSETQ. The CDR3 coding sequence is TGCGCCAGCAGTACGGGACGGGACAGGACGGATTATAGCAATCAGCCCCAGCATTTT. Translated: CASSTGRDRTDYSNQPQHF.

J is TRBJ2-5 and V is TRBV5-4; no firm D call. Trimming stripped 1 base from V and 1 base from J, with 11 bases between. The CDR3 contains 15 residues. Germline-derived CDR1 and CDR2 are SGHNT and YYREEE (reference sequence). CDR3 residues: CASSLFDPGQETQYF. The CDR3 coding sequence is TGTGCCAGCAGCTTGTTCGACCCGGGCCAAGAGACCCAGTACTTC.